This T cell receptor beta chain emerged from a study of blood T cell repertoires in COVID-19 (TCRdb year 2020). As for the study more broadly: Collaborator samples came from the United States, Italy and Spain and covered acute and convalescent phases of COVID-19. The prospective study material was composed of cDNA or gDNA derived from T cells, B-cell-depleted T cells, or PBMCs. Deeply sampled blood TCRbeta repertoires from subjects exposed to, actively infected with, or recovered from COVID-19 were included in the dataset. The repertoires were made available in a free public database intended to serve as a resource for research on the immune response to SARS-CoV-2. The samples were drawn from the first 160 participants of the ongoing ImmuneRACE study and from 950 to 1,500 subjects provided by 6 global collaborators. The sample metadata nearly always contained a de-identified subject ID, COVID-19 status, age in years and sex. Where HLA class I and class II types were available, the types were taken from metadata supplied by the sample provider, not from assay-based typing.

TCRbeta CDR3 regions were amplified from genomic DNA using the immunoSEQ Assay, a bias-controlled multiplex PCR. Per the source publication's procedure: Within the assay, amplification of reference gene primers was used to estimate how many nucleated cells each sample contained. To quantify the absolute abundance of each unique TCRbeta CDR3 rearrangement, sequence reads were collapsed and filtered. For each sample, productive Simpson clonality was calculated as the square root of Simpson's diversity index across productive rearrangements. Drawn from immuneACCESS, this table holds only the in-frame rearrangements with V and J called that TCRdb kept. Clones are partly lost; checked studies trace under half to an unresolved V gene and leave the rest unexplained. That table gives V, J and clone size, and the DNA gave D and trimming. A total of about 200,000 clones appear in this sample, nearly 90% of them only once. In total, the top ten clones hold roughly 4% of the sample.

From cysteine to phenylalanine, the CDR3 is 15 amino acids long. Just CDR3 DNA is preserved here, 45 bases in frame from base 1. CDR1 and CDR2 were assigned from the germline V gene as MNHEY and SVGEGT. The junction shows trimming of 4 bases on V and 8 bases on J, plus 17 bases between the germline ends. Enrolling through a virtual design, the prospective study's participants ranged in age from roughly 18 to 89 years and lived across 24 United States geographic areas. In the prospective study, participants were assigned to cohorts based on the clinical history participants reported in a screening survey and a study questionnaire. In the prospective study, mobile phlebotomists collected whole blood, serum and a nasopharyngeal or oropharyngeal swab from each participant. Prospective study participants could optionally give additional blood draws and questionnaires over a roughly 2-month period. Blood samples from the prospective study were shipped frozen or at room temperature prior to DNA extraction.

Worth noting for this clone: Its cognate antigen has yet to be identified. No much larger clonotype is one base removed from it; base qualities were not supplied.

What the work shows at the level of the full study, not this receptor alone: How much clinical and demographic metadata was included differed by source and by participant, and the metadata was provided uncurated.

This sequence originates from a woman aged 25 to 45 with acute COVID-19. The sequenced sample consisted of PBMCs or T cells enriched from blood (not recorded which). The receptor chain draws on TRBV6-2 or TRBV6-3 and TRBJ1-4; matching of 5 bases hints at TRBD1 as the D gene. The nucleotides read TGTGCCAGCAGTTCCCGGATAGGGGATCGCGAAAAACTGTTTTTT. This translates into CASSSRIGDREKLFF.